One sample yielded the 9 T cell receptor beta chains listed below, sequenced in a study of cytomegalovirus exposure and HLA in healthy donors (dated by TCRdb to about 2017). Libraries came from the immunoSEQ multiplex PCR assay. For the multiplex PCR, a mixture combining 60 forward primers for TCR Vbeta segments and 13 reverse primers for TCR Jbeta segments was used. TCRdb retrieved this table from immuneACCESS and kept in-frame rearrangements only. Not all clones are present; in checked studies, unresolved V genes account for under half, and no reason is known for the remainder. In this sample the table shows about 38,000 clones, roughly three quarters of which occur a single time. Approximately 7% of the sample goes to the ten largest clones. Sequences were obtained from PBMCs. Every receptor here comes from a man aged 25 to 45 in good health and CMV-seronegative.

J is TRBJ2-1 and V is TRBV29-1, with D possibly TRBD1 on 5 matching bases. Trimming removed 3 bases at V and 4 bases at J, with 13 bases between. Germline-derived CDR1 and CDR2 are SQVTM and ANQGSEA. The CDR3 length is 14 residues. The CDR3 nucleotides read TGCAGCGTTGAGGGGCTCTCCCCTTACAATGAGCAGTTCTTC. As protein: CSVEGLSPYNEQFF.

CDR3 nucleotide sequence: TGTGCCAGCAGTTGGCCTAGCGGGGGGGCCTGGACCCAGTACTTC. It translates to CASSWPSGGAWTQYF. The chain employs TRBV28 and TRBJ2-5; TRBD2 matches 12 bases. Losses at the gene ends were 4 bases for V and 7 bases for J; bases not matched to a gene: 7. Germline-derived CDR1 and CDR2 are MDHEN and SYDVKM. CDR3 length: 15 amino acids.

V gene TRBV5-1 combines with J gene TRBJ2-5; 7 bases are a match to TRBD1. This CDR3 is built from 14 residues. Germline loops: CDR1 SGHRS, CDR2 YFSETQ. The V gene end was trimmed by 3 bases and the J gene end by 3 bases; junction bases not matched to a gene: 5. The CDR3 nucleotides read TGCGCCAGCAGCTGGAAGGGGACAGAAGAGACCCAGTACTTC. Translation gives CASSWKGTEETQYF.

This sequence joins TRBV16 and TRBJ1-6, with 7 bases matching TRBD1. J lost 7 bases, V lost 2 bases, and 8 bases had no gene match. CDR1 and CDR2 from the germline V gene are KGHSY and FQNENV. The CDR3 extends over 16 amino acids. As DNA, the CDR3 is TGTGCCAGCAGCCAAACCCGAGGGGGCGGGAATTCACCCCTCCACTTT. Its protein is CASSQTRGGGNSPLHF.

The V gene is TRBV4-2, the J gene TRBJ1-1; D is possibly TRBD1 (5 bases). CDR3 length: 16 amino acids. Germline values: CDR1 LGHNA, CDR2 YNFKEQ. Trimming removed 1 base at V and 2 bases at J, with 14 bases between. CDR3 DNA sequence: TGTGCCAGCAGCCAAGGGGCGCGACAGACTAACACTGAAGCTTTCTTT. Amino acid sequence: CASSQGARQTNTEAFF.

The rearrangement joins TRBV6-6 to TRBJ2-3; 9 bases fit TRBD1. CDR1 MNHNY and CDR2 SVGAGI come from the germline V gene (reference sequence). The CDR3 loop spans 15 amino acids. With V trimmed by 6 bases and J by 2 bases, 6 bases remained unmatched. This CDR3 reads CASRDRDRDTDTQYF. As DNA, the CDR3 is TGTGCCAGCAGAGACCGGGACAGGGACACAGATACGCAGTATTTT.

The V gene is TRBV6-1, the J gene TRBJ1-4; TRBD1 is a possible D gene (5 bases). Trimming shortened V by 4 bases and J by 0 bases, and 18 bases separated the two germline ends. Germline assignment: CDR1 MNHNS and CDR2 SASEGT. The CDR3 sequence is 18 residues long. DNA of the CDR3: TGTGCCAGCAGTGTAAAGGGTCGACAGACTGCAACTAATGAAAAACTGTTTTTT. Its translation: CASSVKGRQTATNEKLFF.

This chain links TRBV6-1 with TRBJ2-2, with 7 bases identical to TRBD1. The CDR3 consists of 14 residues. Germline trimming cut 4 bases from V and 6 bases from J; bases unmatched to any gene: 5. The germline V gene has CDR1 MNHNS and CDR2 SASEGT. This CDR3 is CASSGNRGSGELFF. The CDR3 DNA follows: TGTGCCAGCAGTGGGAACAGGGGCTCCGGGGAGCTGTTTTTT.

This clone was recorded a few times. CDR3 in DNA: TGCGCCAGCAGCTTGTGGCTAGCGGGGGGGCGTGGCACAGATACGCAGTATTTT. This sequence encodes CASSLWLAGGRGTDTQYF. The chain carries TRBV5-1 and TRBJ2-3; 12 bases are shared with TRBD2. This CDR3 has 18 residues. Trimming at V came to 1 base and at J to 1 base, leaving 7 bases not matched to a gene. Germline V gives CDR1 SGHRS, CDR2 YFSETQ.